A single sample is the source of the 27 T cell receptor beta chains below, sequenced in a study of PD-L1 blockade in urothelial cancer. Produced via immunoSEQ multiplex PCR; TCRdb's table is partial and in-frame only. The table lists over 45,000 clones, 85% to 90% of them singletons, with 2.5% to 3% in the top ten. Sequences were derived from PBMCs, sampled around atezolizumab (anti-PD-L1) treatment. Receptors originate from a man aged 50-60 years with urothelial cancer.

The chain joins TRBV5-1 to TRBJ1-1, with TRBD1 matching 9 bases. V lost 7 bases, J lost 0 bases, and 4 bases stayed unmatched. CDR1 is SGHRS, CDR2 YFSETQ, per germline. The length of the CDR3 is 14 residues. The CDR3 region has the DNA TGCGCCAGCGGACAGGGGACGTTGAACACTGAAGCTTTCTTT. Residues: CASGQGTLNTEAFF.

A word on this clone: At one end the junction does not follow the germline gene, possibly because of a read error. The chain links TRBV7-7 to TRBJ2-7; TRBD1 matches at 8 bases. Per the germline V gene, CDR1 is SSHAT and CDR2 is FNYEAQ (reference sequence). The CDR3 contains 16 residues. The CDR3 DNA sequence: TGTGCTAGCAGCCCAGGCCCCCGGACAGGGAACTACGAGCAGTACTTC. Protein product: CASSPGPRTGNYEQYF.

This rearrangement joins TRBV5-5 to TRBJ2-5, with 8 bases fitting TRBD1. Germline-derived CDR1 and CDR2 are SGHKS and YYEKEE (reference sequence). The V and J ends lost 1 base and 5 bases, in that order; junction bases with no gene match: 1. CDR3 length: 13 residues. CDR3 region: CASSLNRGETQYF. The CDR3 DNA reads TGTGCCAGCAGCTTGAACAGGGGGGAGACCCAGTACTTC.

In this sample, this clone turned up once. The chain carries TRBV29-1 and TRBJ2-2; TRBD2 aligns across 16 bases. Per germline, CDR1 SQVTM and CDR2 ANQGSEA. There are 14 residues in the CDR3. V lost 7 bases to trimming and J lost 5 bases; unmatched junction nucleotides: 1. The CDR3: CSAGLAGGTGELFF. The CDR3 region has the DNA TGCAGCGCGGGACTAGCGGGAGGGACCGGGGAGCTGTTTTTT.

This chain uses TRBV7-6 with TRBJ2-7; TRBD2 matches at 14 bases. V shed 3 bases, J shed 7 bases, and the junction held 8 bases outside the gene matches. This CDR3 has 16 amino acids. Germline V gene data show CDR1 as SGHVS and CDR2 as FNYEAQ. CDR3 sequence reads: CASSLGLAGAFTEQYF. The CDR3 bases are TGTGCCAGCAGCTTGGGACTAGCGGGAGCCTTTACAGAGCAGTACTTC. Complete variable domain (other parts from reference TRBV7-6 and TRBJ2-7): GAGVSQSPRYKVTKRGQDVALRCDPISGHVSLYWYRQALGQGPEFLTYFNYEAQQDKSGLPNDRFSAERPEGSISTLTIQRTEQRDSAMYRCASSLGLAGAFTEQYFGPGTRLTVT.

The rearrangement links TRBV5-4 to TRBJ2-5; D perhaps matches TRBD1 (6 bases). Between the trimmed V and J ends, which lost 0 bases and 5 bases, there was a span of 14 bases. The CDR3 length is 15 residues. Germline V CDR1 and CDR2: SGHNT, YYREEE (reference sequence). This CDR3 is CASSLASGGRETQYF. Here the CDR3 DNA reads TGTGCCAGCAGCTTGGCCAGTGGGGGCCGGGAGACCCAGTACTTC.

This rearrangement joins TRBV2 to TRBJ2-7; 9 nucleotides agree with TRBD1. V lost 0 bases and J lost 4; bases outside the gene matches: 1. The CDR3 is 14 amino acids. In germline, CDR1 is SNHLY, CDR2 FYNNEI. The CDR3 sequence is CASSEATGGYEQYF. CDR3 sequence (DNA): TGTGCCAGCAGTGAAGCGACAGGGGGTTACGAGCAGTACTTC.

The CDR3 spells CSVVDVLRTEAFF. The CDR3 bases are TGCAGCGTTGTAGACGTTTTACGGACTGAAGCTTTCTTT. The rearrangement uses TRBV29-1 and TRBJ1-1, with no clear D. V lost 4 bases and J lost 5, with 14 bases in between. CDR1 is SQVTM, CDR2 ANQGSEA, per germline. This CDR3 is 13 amino acids long.

This chain uses TRBV9 with TRBJ2-1; 12 nucleotides match TRBD1. Germline assignment: CDR1 SGDLS and CDR2 YYNGEE. V dropped 0 bases and J dropped 8; count of bases not matched to a gene: 3. The CDR3 covers 15 residues. The CDR3 loop is CASSVGDRGRDEQFF. DNA for the CDR3: TGTGCCAGCAGCGTAGGGGACAGGGGGCGCGATGAGCAGTTCTTC. Variable domain in full (rest from reference TRBV9 and TRBJ2-1): DSGVTQTPKHLITATGQRVTLRCSPRSGDLSVYWYQQSLDQGLQFLIQYYNGEERAKGNILERFSAQQFPDLHSELNLSSLELGDSALYFCASSVGDRGRDEQFFGPGTRLTVL.

V gene TRBV21-1 combines with J gene TRBJ2-3; the table's D call TRBD2 went unverified against the DNA. TRBV21-1 is flagged as a pseudogene. CDR3 length: 15 amino acids. The CDR3 region is CASSKAGESTDTQYF. The DNA of the CDR3 is TGTGCCAGCAGCAAGGCGGGAGAAAGCACAGATACGCAGTATTTT.

The V and J genes are TRBV28 and TRBJ2-2, with 9 nucleotides matching TRBD2. V dropped 6 bases and J dropped 2; count of bases not matched to a gene: 4. CDR3 size: 15 residues. Germline V gene data show CDR1 as MDHEN and CDR2 as SYDVKM. CDR3 in amino acids: CASRVSGSNTGELFF. Written as DNA, the CDR3 is TGTGCCAGCAGGGTTAGCGGGAGCAACACCGGGGAGCTGTTTTTT.

The genes are TRBV7-8 and TRBJ2-7; 11 bases agree with TRBD2. Unmatched junction bases numbered 5, after V lost 5 bases and J lost 5 bases. The CDR3 has 14 residues. The germline gives CDR1 SGHVS, CDR2 FQNEAQ. The CDR3 nucleotides are TGTGCCAGCAGCGAACTAGCGGGAGTCGACGAGCAGTACTTC. Translated: CASSELAGVDEQYF.

The chain recombines TRBV15 with TRBJ2-7, with D uncertain. Germline loops: CDR1 LNHNV, CDR2 YYDKDF (reference sequence). The CDR3 totals 14 residues. Trimming pared 0 bases from V and 4 bases from J, leaving 10 bases between. CDR3 sequence (DNA): TGTGCCACCAGCAGAGATCGAGCGAGGTACGAGCAGTACTTC. Its protein product is CATSRDRARYEQYF.

This chain connects TRBV30 to TRBJ2-1; TRBD1 might be the D (6 bases). The CDR3 loop spans 15 amino acids. V was trimmed by 2 bases and J by 3 bases, leaving 14 bases between them. Germline V gene lookup returns CDR1 GTSNPN and CDR2 SVGIG (reference sequence). CDR3 nucleotides: TGTGCCTGGAGTATCCCCGGGGACAACTACAATGAGCAGTTCTTC. It translates to CAWSIPGDNYNEQFF.

The chain carries TRBV7-9 and TRBJ2-7, with TRBD1 matching 7 bases. Germline values: CDR1 SEHNR, CDR2 FQNEAQ (reference sequence). Trimming took 3 bases from V and 7 from J; bases not matched to a gene: 6. The CDR3 extends over 13 amino acids. Here the CDR3 reads CASSLTGSGEQYF. In DNA, the CDR3 is TGTGCCAGCAGCTTGACAGGGTCGGGGGAGCAGTACTTC.

V usage is TRBV4-1 and J usage is TRBJ1-6; TRBD1 matches 9 bases. J was trimmed by 9 bases and V by 4 bases; bases with no gene match: 10. The CDR3 spans 16 residues. Germline CDR1 is MGHRA and CDR2 is YSYEKL. The CDR3 here is CASSRQTGGPSSPLHF. Here the CDR3 DNA reads TGCGCCAGCAGCCGTCAGACAGGGGGTCCGTCTTCACCCCTCCACTTT.

The rearrangement joins TRBV11-2 to TRBJ2-1, with D maybe TRBD1 (6 bases). The V gene lost 1 base and the J gene lost 6 bases, with 7 bases spanning the gap. Germline V lookup: CDR1 SGHAT, CDR2 FQNNGV. This CDR3 has 13 residues. The CDR3 bases are TGTGCCAGCAGCTTAGTAGGGGGCAATGAGCAGTTCTTC. Amino acid sequence: CASSLVGGNEQFF.

The chain couples TRBV5-4 to TRBJ2-5; D might be TRBD1 (5 bases). Germline CDR1 is SGHNT and CDR2 is YYREEE (reference sequence). Trimming left V 7 bases short and J 1 base short, with 11 bases between. The CDR3 has 13 residues. This CDR3 is CASRAGIQETQYF. CDR3 coding DNA: TGTGCCAGCCGAGCAGGGATCCAAGAGACCCAGTACTTC.

This chain links TRBV7-3 with TRBJ2-1, with D possibly matching TRBD1 (7 bases). This CDR3 is built from 13 residues. V lost 5 bases, J lost 7 bases, and 12 bases lay in between. From germline, CDR1 is SGHTA and CDR2 FQGTGA. The CDR3 reads CASSRGTVNEQFF. CDR3 coding DNA: TGTGCCAGCAGCCGCGGGACAGTTAATGAGCAGTTCTTC.

This clone came up once. This chain uses TRBV5-1 with TRBJ1-3; TRBD1 is a possible D gene (6 bases). Germline V gene sequence: CDR1 SGHRS, CDR2 YFSETQ. With 2 bases removed from V and 8 bases from J, the gap between germline ends came to 17 bases. The CDR3 is made up of 15 amino acids. As DNA, the CDR3 is TGCGCCAGCAGCTTTGGCCAGGGGTGGGGAGACACCATATATTTT. Its translation: CASSFGQGWGDTIYF.

This clone occurred once. The rearrangement links TRBV6-6 to TRBJ2-6; perhaps TRBD2 as D (6 bases). V was trimmed by 7 bases and J by 0 bases, leaving 13 bases between them. There are 16 residues in the CDR3. The germline V gene has CDR1 MNHNY and CDR2 SVGAGI (reference sequence). CDR3 bases: TGTGCCAGCACCACCGACGGGGGCTCTGGGGCCAACGTCCTGACTTTC. It encodes CASTTDGGSGANVLTF.

V gene TRBV2 combines with J gene TRBJ2-3; 9 nucleotides agree with TRBD1. From germline, CDR1 is SNHLY and CDR2 FYNNEI. V gave up 7 bases and J gave up 1 base; unmatched junction bases: 3. The CDR3 spans 14 residues. CDR3 in amino acids: CASTRDRGTDTQYF. For the CDR3, the DNA is TGTGCCAGCACACGGGACAGGGGCACAGATACGCAGTATTTT.

The chain uses TRBV7-9 and TRBJ1-6, with a tentative D call TRBD1 (6 bases). Germline assignment: CDR1 SEHNR and CDR2 FQNEAQ (reference sequence). CDR3 size: 16 residues. The germline V and J ends were trimmed by 0 bases and 8 bases, with 14 bases remaining between them. The CDR3 DNA reads TGTGCCAGCAGCTTAGCTACTGGACAGTCAGATTCACCCCTCCACTTT. This translates into CASSLATGQSDSPLHF.

The chain combines TRBV5-1 with TRBJ2-5; possible D gene TRBD2, 6 bases. Germline assignment: CDR1 SGHRS and CDR2 YFSETQ. The CDR3 consists of 14 residues. The V and J ends lost 8 bases and 4 bases respectively, with 18 bases between them. In DNA form, the CDR3 reads TGCGCCAGTTCTACTAACGGAGGGAGAGAGACCCAGTACTTC. It yields the protein CASSTNGGRETQYF. The full variable domain, its missing parts supplied by reference TRBV5-1 and TRBJ2-5, is KAGVTQTPRYLIKTRGQQVTLSCSPISGHRSVSWYQQTPGQGLQFLFEYFSETQRNKGNFPGRFSGRQFSNSRSEMNVSTLELGDSALYLCASSTNGGRETQYFGPGTRLLVL.

DNA for the CDR3: TGTGCCAGCAGTCCTTCCCCCCAGGCGGGGGCCCTCAATGAGCAGTTCTTC. It specifies CASSPSPQAGALNEQFF. The chain links TRBV28 to TRBJ2-1; possibly TRBD2 for D (7 bases). Germline CDR1 and CDR2: MDHEN and SYDVKM. CDR3 length equals 17 residues. Deletions cut 5 bases from V and 6 bases from J, with 23 bases between.

The rearrangement links TRBV5-4 to TRBJ2-7, with 15 bases identical to TRBD2. Germline V gives CDR1 SGHNT, CDR2 YYREEE (reference sequence). V shed 2 bases and J 6 bases; nucleotides not matched to a gene: 6. This CDR3 is built from 16 residues. In DNA, the CDR3 is TGTGCCAGCAGCTTCGGGACTAGCGGGAGGCCTGGCGAGCAGTACTTC. This encodes CASSFGTSGRPGEQYF.

The DNA of the CDR3 is TGTGCCAGCTCACACCTCGGACAGGGGGCAGGGACTAATGAAAAACTGTTTTTT. The encoded protein is CASSHLGQGAGTNEKLFF. The V call is TRBV18, the J call TRBJ1-4, with 11 bases aligning to TRBD1. The CDR3 totals 18 residues. V lost 4 bases and J lost 2; bases outside the gene matches: 9. Germline values: CDR1 KGHSH, CDR2 LQKENI.